Below, 25 T cell receptor beta chains from the same sample are listed, as sequenced in a study of T-cell memory formation after mild COVID-19 (dated by TCRdb to about 2021). Library preparation used 5' RACE. Instrument on record: Illumina NovaSeq 6000. TCRdb reanalyzed the raw reads on its own, using fastp at Q25 for trimming and MiXCR for clone calling, and kept in-frame beta chains. CDR3 protein duplicates are merged, each entry listing the most common genes and DNA. The sample table contains hundreds of thousands of distinct CDR3 sequences; only one count was recorded for about 20% of them. The ten largest clones capture around an eighth of the sample. The sample comprised PBMCs or a T cell subset sorted from them (not recorded which). These receptors were collected from an adult woman who had mild COVID-19 (a few samples of this study predate the infection). The sample titles of this study are shuffled in the database, so cell type and time point are left out; the donor was told from shared clones.

This clonotype has a handful of counts. The chain joins TRBV7-9 to TRBJ2-1; D is uncertain. CDR3 length: 13 residues. V was pared by 2 bases and J by 7 bases, with 9 bases between. The V gene's germline CDR1 is SEHNR and CDR2 FQNEAQ (reference sequence). The CDR3 spells CASSLSEVNEQFF. As DNA, the CDR3 is TGTGCCAGCAGCTTAAGCGAGGTGAATGAGCAGTTCTTC.

This chain connects TRBV7-2 to TRBJ1-6; 11 bases are a match to TRBD1. This CDR3 contains 15 residues. With V trimmed by 3 bases and J by 9 bases, 4 bases remained unmatched. CDR1 is SGHTA, CDR2 FQGNSA, per germline. CDR3 amino acids: CASSFGQGAVSPLHF. The CDR3 DNA reads as TGTGCCAGCAGCTTCGGACAGGGGGCCGTTTCACCCCTCCACTTT.

This clonotype was observed many times. V gene TRBV23-1 combines with J gene TRBJ1-1; 10 positions agree with TRBD1. TRBV23-1 is classed as an ORF, of uncertain function. CDR3 length: 17 amino acids. Trimming cost V 6 bases and J 0 bases; bases outside gene matches: 10. CDR3 in DNA: TGCGCCAGCAGCTTCGACAGGGGGCTCAGGCTGAACACTGAAGCTTTCTTT. Encoded protein: CASSFDRGLRLNTEAFF.

This clonotype was seen a handful of times. This chain links TRBV2 with TRBJ1-2, with 12 bases that match TRBD1. The germline gives CDR1 SNHLY, CDR2 FYNNEI. The CDR3 runs to 14 residues. V shed 6 bases, J shed 8 bases, and the junction held 7 bases outside the gene matches. CDR3 in DNA: TGTGCCAGCAGGATGGGACAGGGGGCTTACGGCTACACCTTC. Translation gives CASRMGQGAYGYTF. The whole variable domain, filled in from reference TRBV2 and TRBJ1-2, reads EPEVTQTPSHQVTQMGQEVILRCVPISNHLYFYWYRQILGQKVEFLVSFYNNEISEKSEIFDDQFSVERPDGSNFTLKIRSTKLEDSAMYFCASRMGQGAYGYTFGSGTRLTVV.

The rearrangement joins TRBV7-9 to TRBJ2-7; D perhaps matches TRBD1 (7 bases). This CDR3 is 14 amino acids long. Trimming pared 5 bases from V and 3 bases from J, leaving 14 bases between. The germline gives CDR1 SEHNR, CDR2 FQNEAQ (reference sequence). CDR3 in amino acids: CASSPPGGLYEQYF. CDR3 DNA sequence: TGTGCCAGCAGCCCCCCAGGGGGGCTCTACGAGCAGTACTTC.

In this sample, this clonotype turned up a few times. The chain has TRBV30 and TRBJ1-1, with 8 positions matching TRBD1. J gave up 2 bases and V 4 bases, and 6 bases lay outside the gene matches. CDR1 is GTSNPN, CDR2 SVGIG, per germline (reference sequence). The CDR3 is made up of 14 amino acids. The CDR3 protein is CAWMRQGSNTEAFF. The CDR3 DNA sequence: TGTGCCTGGATGAGACAGGGGAGTAACACTGAAGCTTTCTTT.

The rearrangement uses TRBV24-1 and TRBJ2-7; D is unresolved. Per germline, CDR1 KGHDR and CDR2 SFDVKD. V lost 4 bases to trimming and J lost 5 bases, with 8 bases between them. The CDR3 contains 12 residues. CDR3 amino acids: CATSDQGHEQYF. The CDR3 DNA is TGTGCCACCAGTGACCAAGGACACGAGCAGTACTTC.

The chain joins TRBV12-3 or TRBV12-4 to TRBJ2-5; D is uncertain. V was cut by 7 bases and J by 2 bases, with 20 bases left in between. There are 16 residues in the CDR3. Here the CDR3 reads CASTKEVIDPQETQYF. CDR3 nucleotides: TGTGCCAGCACTAAAGAGGTAATCGACCCTCAAGAGACCCAGTACTTC.

This clonotype was seen more than once but under ten times. The J gene is TRBJ2-1, the V gene TRBV5-5; D may be TRBD2 (5 bases). Germline V gene data show CDR1 as SGHKS and CDR2 as YYEKEE (reference sequence). CDR3 length: 13 amino acids. Trimming stripped 4 bases from V and 9 bases from J, with 14 bases between. The CDR3 nucleotides read TGTGCCAGCAGCCCCTGGAGGCTAGTTGAGCAGTTCTTC. This encodes CASSPWRLVEQFF.

This clonotype was seen only a few times. This chain connects TRBV18 to TRBJ1-2; no firm D call. The germline V and J ends were trimmed by 0 bases and 4 bases, with 9 bases remaining between them. The CDR3 is 14 residues long. Germline assignment: CDR1 KGHSH and CDR2 LQKENI. The CDR3 nucleotides are TGTGCCAGCTCACCACCTTCAGGAAGCTATGGCTACACCTTC. It translates to CASSPPSGSYGYTF.

This clonotype was recorded at least ten times. In nucleotides, the CDR3 is TGTGCCAGCAGCCGACAGGGAACCTACGAGCAGTACTTC. Its translation: CASSRQGTYEQYF. The chain uses TRBV3-1 and TRBJ2-7; 7 nucleotides agree with TRBD1. J gave up 2 bases and V 4 bases, and 2 bases lay outside the gene matches. Per germline, CDR1 LGHDT and CDR2 YNNKEL (reference sequence). The CDR3 loop spans 13 amino acids.

This clonotype was recorded a few times. The chain couples TRBV27 to TRBJ2-1; 7 nucleotides line up with TRBD2. V was pared by 2 bases and J by 2 bases, with 6 bases of the junction left unmatched. The CDR3 has 16 residues. Germline loops: CDR1 MNHEY, CDR2 SMNVEV (reference sequence). CDR3 sequence (DNA): TGTGCCAGCAGTTTAGGAGCGGGACTCACCTACAATGAGCAGTTCTTC. Its protein product is CASSLGAGLTYNEQFF.

The chain joins TRBV4-1 to TRBJ1-5; no clear D gene. The V end was cut by 0 bases, the J end by 11 bases, with 11 bases between. The CDR3 loop spans 13 amino acids. In germline, CDR1 is MGHRA, CDR2 YSYEKL. DNA of the CDR3: TGCGCCAGCAGCCAAGACATGTCGAGGGCCCAGCATTTT. This gives the protein CASSQDMSRAQHF.

The V call is TRBV5-1, the J call TRBJ2-6; D not certain. CDR1 is SGHRS, CDR2 YFSETQ, per germline. The CDR3 has 17 residues. The germline V and J ends were trimmed by 0 bases and 0 bases, with 10 bases remaining between them. The CDR3 DNA sequence: TGCGCCAGCAGCTTGGGGAGACTGACCTCTGGGGCCAACGTCCTGACTTTC. This encodes CASSLGRLTSGANVLTF.

This clonotype appeared many times. The V and J genes are TRBV12-3 or TRBV12-4 and TRBJ2-3, with D uncertain. V gave up 2 bases and J gave up 3 bases, with 3 bases separating them. This CDR3 has 12 residues. The CDR3 loop is CASSLKTDTQYF. In DNA form, the CDR3 reads TGTGCCAGCAGTTTAAAAACAGATACGCAGTATTTT.

V gene TRBV4-3 combines with J gene TRBJ1-5, with D hard to call. The germline CDR1 and CDR2 sequences are LGHNA and YSLEER. Trimming took off 0 bases at V and 5 bases at J, with 8 bases between the two ends. The CDR3 spans 14 residues. Written as DNA, the CDR3 is TGCGCCAGCAGCCAAGAGTTCGGTTATCAGCCCCAGCATTTT. Protein: CASSQEFGYQPQHF.

This chain uses TRBV15 with TRBJ1-5; D gene ambiguous. V was cut by 2 bases and J by 4 bases, with 6 bases left in between. CDR3 length equals 13 residues. Germline CDR1 is LNHNV and CDR2 is YYDKDF (reference sequence). This CDR3 reads CATSRPRNQPQHF. In DNA, the CDR3 is TGTGCCACCAGCAGACCCAGGAATCAGCCCCAGCATTTT.

There are a few counts of this clonotype. J is TRBJ2-3 and V is TRBV3-1; 8 nucleotides agree with TRBD2. The V and J ends lost 1 base and 2 bases, in that order; junction bases with no gene match: 2. Germline lookup yields CDR1 LGHDT and CDR2 YNNKEL (reference sequence). The CDR3 length is 15 residues. The CDR3 DNA sequence: TGTGCCAGCAGCCAAGCGGGGGGGCCCACAGATACGCAGTATTTT. Its translation is CASSQAGGPTDTQYF.

The chain uses TRBV2 and TRBJ1-2; a possible D gene is TRBD1 (5 bases). The V gene's germline CDR1 is SNHLY and CDR2 FYNNEI. Trimming took off 8 bases at V and 7 bases at J, with 20 bases between the two ends. CDR3 length: 14 residues. The CDR3 sequence is CASSREGRTSGYTF. CDR3 DNA: TGTGCCAGCTCCCGGGAGGGGCGGACAAGTGGCTACACCTTC.

This clonotype came up a few times. The chain carries TRBV4-3 and TRBJ1-1, with 8 nucleotides matching TRBD1. The germline V gene encodes CDR1 LGHNA and CDR2 YSLEER. V lost 1 base, J lost 6 bases, and 19 bases stayed unmatched. The CDR3 totals 19 residues. The CDR3 nucleotides are TGCGCCAGCAGCCAAGTTGGTTTCAGGGGGCACTATGGACACTCTGAAGCTTTCTTT. It encodes CASSQVGFRGHYGHSEAFF.

The V and J genes are TRBV4-2 and TRBJ1-1; no clear D gene. The V and J ends lost 0 bases and 8 bases respectively, with 13 bases between them. The CDR3 sequence is 14 residues long. Germline CDR1 and CDR2: LGHNA and YNFKEQ. The CDR3 DNA sequence: TGTGCCAGCAGCCAAGACACCTCGGACTTGGAAGCTTTCTTT. As protein: CASSQDTSDLEAFF.

This clonotype was seen many times. This chain joins TRBV6-5 and TRBJ1-2, with D unresolved. From germline, CDR1 is MNHEY and CDR2 SVGAGI. V was shortened by 0 bases and J by 2 bases, with 4 bases between the two germline ends. This CDR3 is built from 13 residues. CDR3 sequence: CASSYSGNYGYTF. DNA for the CDR3: TGTGCCAGCAGTTACTCCGGGAACTATGGCTACACCTTC.

The genes are TRBV6-6 and TRBJ2-5, with 10 bases lining up with TRBD1. The V segment lost 5 bases and the J segment 4 bases; nucleotides outside the gene matches: 10. This CDR3 is built from 16 residues. The germline CDR1 and CDR2 sequences are MNHNY and SVGAGI (reference sequence). The CDR3 region has the DNA TGTGCCAGCAGTCCGCCCCCGGGACAGGGGCGAGAGACCCAGTACTTC. Residues: CASSPPPGQGRETQYF.

This clonotype was picked up a small number of times. The rearrangement links TRBV7-6 to TRBJ2-3; 11 bases are a match to TRBD2. CDR3 length: 16 residues. V lost 5 bases to trimming and J lost 2 bases; unmatched junction nucleotides: 6. Germline CDR1 is SGHVS and CDR2 is FNYEAQ. The CDR3: CASSPTSGDLTDTQYF. The DNA for the CDR3 is TGTGCCAGCAGCCCGACTAGCGGGGATCTCACAGATACGCAGTATTTT.

This clonotype was counted only a few times. J is TRBJ2-7 and V is TRBV20-1; no reliable D call. Trimming pared 6 bases from V and 2 bases from J, leaving 8 bases between. The CDR3 has 11 amino acids. CDR1 is DFQATT, CDR2 SNEGSKA, per germline (reference sequence). CDR3 sequence: CSAARPYEQYF. The DNA for the CDR3 is TGCAGTGCCGCTCGTCCCTACGAGCAGTACTTC.